These 16 T cell receptor beta chains originate from one sample sequenced in a study of T-cell reconstitution after alpha-beta-depleted transplantation in children. A library of TCRbeta sequences, prepared with unique molecular identifiers, was generated. TCRdb recomputed calls from the PCR reads with MiXCR, one row per CDR3 protein. Of 500,000 or so distinct CDR3 sequences listed, 30% to 35% were seen once; the top ten hold more than 2%. Specimen: PBMCs from the stem cell graft donor, collected from the stem cell graft. These receptors were obtained from a human donor who donated a stem cell graft to a child with aplastic anemia.

This clonotype was counted between two and nine times. The chain combines TRBV6-2 or TRBV6-3 with TRBJ1-2, with 9 positions matching TRBD1. CDR1 MNHEY and CDR2 SVGEGT come from the germline V gene. This CDR3 is 13 amino acids long. The J segment lost 8 bases and the V segment lost 5 bases, leaving 6 bases of the junction unmatched. In nucleotides, the CDR3 is TGTGCCAGCAGTGGGACAGGGCCCGGGGGCTACACCTTC. This sequence encodes CASSGTGPGGYTF.

This clonotype was detected only a few times. The chain joins TRBV28 to TRBJ1-1; D not certain. V was cut by 3 bases and J by 0 bases, with 8 bases left in between. There are 14 residues in the CDR3. CDR1 MDHEN and CDR2 SYDVKM come from the germline V gene. DNA for the CDR3: TGTGCCAGCAGTTTCCCCCCGGTGAACACTGAAGCTTTCTTT. Translated: CASSFPPVNTEAFF. Full variable domain (missing parts from reference TRBV28 and TRBJ1-1): DVKVTQSSRYLVKRTGEKVFLECVQDMDHENMFWYRQDPGLGLRLIYFSYDVKMKEKGDIPEGYSVSREKKERFSLILESASTNQTSMYLCASSFPPVNTEAFFGQGTRLTVV.

The genes are TRBV20-1 and TRBJ2-1; the D call may be TRBD1 or TRBD2 (5 bases each). The CDR3 is made up of 12 amino acids. V lost 3 bases and J 12 bases, leaving 15 bases between the germline ends. Germline values: CDR1 DFQATT, CDR2 SNEGSKA (reference sequence). The CDR3 DNA reads as TGCAGTGCTAGGGACTTAGAAAGGGGGCAGTTCTTC. Amino acid sequence: CSARDLERGQFF.

This clonotype was counted a few times. The chain combines TRBV6-1 with TRBJ2-7, with a tentative D call TRBD2 (5 bases). The CDR3 runs to 12 residues. The V gene lost 7 bases and the J gene lost 4 bases, with 11 bases spanning the gap. Looked up from germline, CDR1 is MNHNS and CDR2 is SASEGT. The CDR3 loop is CASTPGDYEQYF. The DNA for the CDR3 is TGTGCCAGCACCCCCGGGGATTACGAGCAGTACTTC.

This chain links TRBV7-9 with TRBJ1-2; possibly TRBD1 for D (6 bases). Germline lookup yields CDR1 SEHNR and CDR2 FQNEAQ (reference sequence). The CDR3 runs 14 residues. V was shortened by 1 base and J by 6 bases, with 12 bases between the two germline ends. The DNA of the CDR3 is TGTGCCAGCAGCTTAGGGACAGCTGGCAATGGCTACACCTTC. It specifies CASSLGTAGNGYTF.

This clonotype has just a few counts. The CDR3 loop is CASSLQPSGNIQYF. DNA for the CDR3: TGTGCCAGCAGTCTCCAGCCGTCGGGAAACATTCAGTACTTC. This chain joins TRBV7-2 and TRBJ2-4; no reliable D call. The V and J ends lost 6 bases and 6 bases respectively, with 15 bases between them. This CDR3 is built from 14 residues. Germline CDR1 SGHTA, CDR2 FQGNSA.

This clonotype came up a few times. The chain employs TRBV6-2 or TRBV6-3 and TRBJ1-2, with D maybe TRBD1 (6 bases). This CDR3 contains 14 residues. V was shortened by 2 bases and J by 7 bases, with 14 bases between the two germline ends. Germline V gene sequence: CDR1 MNHEY, CDR2 SVGEGT. This CDR3 reads CASSYPSGGSGYTF. The CDR3 DNA is TGTGCCAGCAGTTACCCTTCGGGGGGCAGTGGCTACACCTTC.

The chain recombines TRBV11-1 with TRBJ2-3, with D possibly being TRBD1 or TRBD2 (6 bases each). Looked up from germline, CDR1 is SGHAT and CDR2 is FQDESV (reference sequence). Trimming removed 4 bases at V and 0 bases at J, with 20 bases between. The CDR3 length is 18 residues. CDR3 in DNA: TGTGCCAGCAGCTCAGGGGATACTAGCCGCCTTAGCACAGATACGCAGTATTTT. It specifies CASSSGDTSRLSTDTQYF.

The chain employs TRBV18 and TRBJ2-7; D unresolved. Between the trimmed V and J ends, which lost 1 base and 4 bases, there was a span of 14 bases. The V gene's germline CDR1 is KGHSH and CDR2 LQKENI. This CDR3 has 15 residues. The CDR3 is CASSPQKNGRYEQYF. CDR3 DNA: TGTGCCAGCTCACCACAGAAGAACGGGCGGTACGAGCAGTACTTC.

The chain has TRBV11-2 and TRBJ1-1; maybe TRBD1 (6 bases). The CDR3 sequence is 12 residues long. Germline CDR1 reads SGHAT; CDR2 reads FQNNGV. The germline V and J ends were trimmed by 5 bases and 11 bases, with 15 bases remaining between them. The DNA of the CDR3 is TGTGCCAGCAGCCTAGGGGGGGCTGGGGCTTTCTTT. Amino acids: CASSLGGAGAFF.

This clonotype was detected a few times. This chain connects TRBV15 to TRBJ1-2; tentatively, D is TRBD1 (5 bases). Germline CDR1 LNHNV, CDR2 YYDKDF (reference sequence). This CDR3 is built from 15 residues. Trimming pared 5 bases from V and 3 bases from J, leaving 16 bases between. The DNA of the CDR3 is TGTGCCACCAGCCAATTCTTGACGGGGGACTATGGCTACACCTTC. Protein product: CATSQFLTGDYGYTF.

The sample holds a few counts of this clonotype. The CDR3: CASSARDRGMNTEAFF. As DNA, the CDR3 is TGTGCCAGCAGCGCTCGGGACAGGGGCATGAACACTGAAGCTTTCTTT. The J gene is TRBJ1-1, the V gene TRBV9, with 10 bases lining up with TRBD1. Germline CDR1 SGDLS, CDR2 YYNGEE. V was clipped by 3 bases and J by 0 bases; unmatched bases: 5. The CDR3 extends over 16 amino acids.

The V gene is TRBV6-1, the J gene TRBJ2-7, with D hard to call. Trimming took off 0 bases at V and 4 bases at J, with 4 bases between the two ends. Germline V gives CDR1 MNHNS, CDR2 SASEGT. The CDR3 is 12 residues long. CDR3: CASSEADYEQYF. The CDR3 DNA sequence: TGTGCCAGCAGTGAAGCAGATTACGAGCAGTACTTC.

This sequence joins TRBV10-3 and TRBJ1-1; 11 bases are a match to TRBD1. V gave up 6 bases and J gave up 4 bases; unmatched junction bases: 4. The CDR3 has 14 residues. The germline V gene has CDR1 ENHRY and CDR2 SYGVKD. CDR3 sequence: CAIRSGTGGTEAFF. The DNA of the CDR3 is TGTGCCATCAGATCCGGGACAGGGGGCACTGAAGCTTTCTTT.

This clonotype was counted only a few times. The chain recombines TRBV7-2 with TRBJ1-2; D unresolved. V dropped 5 bases and J dropped 4 bases, with 11 bases sitting between them. This CDR3 has 13 amino acids. CDR1 SGHTA and CDR2 FQGNSA come from the germline V gene. CDR3 in DNA: TGTGCCAGCAGCACTACCGGGGTCTATGGCTACACCTTC. Its protein product is CASSTTGVYGYTF.

This clonotype turned up a few times. This chain links TRBV6-5 with TRBJ2-1, with 8 bases matching TRBD2. CDR1 is MNHEY and CDR2 is SVGAGI in the germline V gene. The V gene end was trimmed by 6 bases and the J gene end by 8 bases; junction bases not matched to a gene: 12. The CDR3 is made up of 15 amino acids. In nucleotides, the CDR3 is TGTGCCAGCAGCTATAGCGGGATTAAGGGGGATGAGCAGTTCTTC. Its protein is CASSYSGIKGDEQFF.